The next 31 T cell receptor beta chains were all read from a single sample in a study of blood T cell repertoires in COVID-19. Sequenced by immunoSEQ multiplex PCR; TCRdb stores in-frame clones only, minus some. The data hold 90,000 or so clones, with more than 75% observed a single time. Sequencing used peripheral blood. The receptors were gathered from a human donor in a cohort sampled during active COVID-19.

This chain connects TRBV10-3 to TRBJ2-1; TRBD2 matches 7 bases. The CDR3 is 14 residues long. Germline CDR1 ENHRY, CDR2 SYGVKD. V was clipped by 0 bases and J by 9 bases; unmatched bases: 5. Written as DNA, the CDR3 is TGTGCCATCAGTGAGTCGGGGGGGAATGGTGAGCAGTTCTTC. This translates into CAISESGGNGEQFF.

The chain recombines TRBV12-3 or TRBV12-4 with TRBJ1-5; D gene uncertain. V was trimmed by 4 bases and J by 12 bases, leaving 13 bases between them. This CDR3 comprises 12 residues. CDR3 nucleotide sequence: TGTGCCAGCAGTTCTCGGGTCCGTCGCCAGCATTTT. This codes for CASSSRVRRQHF.

The CDR3 protein is CASSYSSFATNEKLFF. The DNA of the CDR3 is TGTGCCAGCAGTTACTCGTCCTTCGCAACTAATGAAAAACTGTTTTTT. The chain uses TRBV6-5 and TRBJ1-4; D gene uncertain. The CDR3 is 16 amino acids. Between the trimmed V and J ends, which lost 0 bases and 0 bases, there was a span of 8 bases. Germline CDR1 reads MNHEY; CDR2 reads SVGAGI.

This sequence joins TRBV9 and TRBJ1-6; D call uncertain. The germline V gene encodes CDR1 SGDLS and CDR2 YYNGEE. The V end was cut by 6 bases, the J end by 10 bases, with 17 bases between. This CDR3 region has 14 residues. Here the CDR3 DNA reads TGTGCCAGCAATATCGGGGTGGGTACGTCACCCCTCCACTTT. Translation: CASNIGVGTSPLHF.

This chain joins TRBV19 and TRBJ1-2; D uncertain. V shed 1 base and J shed 3 bases, with 9 bases lying between them. The CDR3 has 14 residues. Germline values: CDR1 LNHDA, CDR2 SQIVND (reference sequence). The CDR3 sequence is CASSIGNGDYGYTF. CDR3 nucleotides: TGTGCCAGTAGTATAGGGAACGGAGACTATGGCTACACCTTC. Full variable domain (remainder filled in from reference TRBV19 and TRBJ1-2): DGGITQSPKYLFRKEGQNVTLSCEQNLNHDAMYWYRQDPGQGLRLIYYSQIVNDFQKGDIAEGYSVSREKKESFPLTVTSAQKNPTAFYLCASSIGNGDYGYTFGSGTRLTVV.

This clone was seen a handful of times. At one of its ends the junction is not consistent with the germline gene, which may arise from a read error. The chain has TRBV7-2 and TRBJ1-3, with D perhaps matching TRBD1 (5 bases). The CDR3 spans 12 residues. Per germline, CDR1 SGHTA and CDR2 FQGNSA. CDR3 sequence reads: CASSRRGIPAFF. The CDR3 DNA reads as TGTGCCAGCAGCCGTCGGGGGATTCCCGCTTTTTTT.

This chain links TRBV27 with TRBJ2-4; TRBD1 is a possible D gene (6 bases). Germline V gene lookup returns CDR1 MNHEY and CDR2 SMNVEV (reference sequence). This CDR3 is built from 15 residues. The V and J ends lost 6 bases and 6 bases respectively, with 18 bases between them. The CDR3 sequence is CASRPDRTRTNIQYF. CDR3 bases: TGTGCCAGCAGACCTGACAGGACACGGACAAACATTCAGTACTTC.

This clone was counted a few times. The V call is TRBV7-6, the J call TRBJ1-3; 9 bases align to TRBD1. Germline loops: CDR1 SGHVS, CDR2 FNYEAQ. The CDR3 has 16 residues. Trimming took 5 bases from V and 2 from J; bases not matched to a gene: 7. The CDR3 spells CASSPGTGRTGNTIYF. The CDR3 DNA reads as TGTGCCAGCAGCCCTGGGACAGGGAGGACTGGAAACACCATATATTTT.

V and J are TRBV11-3 and TRBJ2-2; D unclear. The CDR3 runs to 14 residues. Per the germline V gene, CDR1 is SGHNT and CDR2 is YENEEA. V lost 4 bases to trimming and J lost 3 bases, with 9 bases between them. As DNA, the CDR3 is TGTGCCAGCAGCTCCGGGTTTTACACCGGGGAGCTGTTTTTT. Its translation: CASSSGFYTGELFF.

The V gene is TRBV5-4, the J gene TRBJ2-7; no reliable D call. The CDR3 totals 15 residues. Per germline, CDR1 SGHNT and CDR2 YYREEE (reference sequence). V lost 1 base, J lost 0 bases, and 11 bases lay in between. In nucleotides, the CDR3 is TGTGCCAGCAGCTTGACCCTTCCGAGCTCCTACGAGCAGTACTTC. Encoded protein: CASSLTLPSSYEQYF.

The chain uses TRBV10-3 and TRBJ2-2; TRBD1 matches at 8 bases. Germline V gives CDR1 ENHRY, CDR2 SYGVKD. This CDR3 spans 16 amino acids. The V and J ends lost 7 bases and 4 bases, in that order; junction bases with no gene match: 11. For the CDR3, the DNA is TGTGCCATCACAGGGGGCGCCGTCGGAGGCACCGGGGAGCTGTTTTTT. Translating gives CAITGGAVGGTGELFF.

The CDR3 is CASSPRTGSYEQYF. DNA for the CDR3: TGTGCCAGTAGTCCCCGGACTGGCTCCTACGAGCAGTACTTC. The chain recombines TRBV19 with TRBJ2-7, with D possibly TRBD2 on 5 matching bases. The germline CDR1 and CDR2 sequences are LNHDA and SQIVND (reference sequence). CDR3 length equals 14 residues. Deletions cut 5 bases from V and 0 bases from J, with 11 bases between.

This clone was recorded a few times. The chain recombines TRBV9 with TRBJ1-2; 9 bases are a match to TRBD1. The J segment lost 1 base and the V segment lost 8 bases, leaving 9 bases of the junction unmatched. The CDR3 runs 15 residues. CDR1 is SGDLS and CDR2 is YYNGEE in the germline V gene. The CDR3 reads CASSTPGQGNYGYTF. As DNA, the CDR3 is TGTGCCAGTAGTACTCCGGGACAGGGTAACTATGGCTACACCTTC.

This sequence joins TRBV18 and TRBJ1-4, with D unclear. This CDR3 has 13 residues. The germline CDR1 and CDR2 sequences are KGHSH and LQKENI. Trimming cost V 2 bases and J 3 bases, with 4 bases left between them. The CDR3 protein is CASSPRANEKLFF. CDR3 sequence (DNA): TGTGCCAGCTCACCAAGAGCTAATGAAAAACTGTTTTTT.

This rearrangement joins TRBV29-1 to TRBJ2-7; 10 positions agree with TRBD2. Germline-derived CDR1 and CDR2 are SQVTM and ANQGSEA. The CDR3 covers 16 residues. J was trimmed by 4 bases and V by 4 bases; bases with no gene match: 13. In DNA form, the CDR3 reads TGCAGCGTTGGGCAAACGAGGGCTAGCGGGAGATACGAGCAGTACTTC. Translating gives CSVGQTRASGRYEQYF.

This clone was observed a handful of times. This rearrangement joins TRBV19 to TRBJ1-5, with D unclear. The length of the CDR3 is 15 residues. In germline, CDR1 is LNHDA, CDR2 SQIVND (reference sequence). The ends were cut back, 6 bases at V and 0 bases at J, with 12 bases in the middle. DNA for the CDR3: TGTGCCAGTAGGGCGGGCGGCATTAGCAATCAGCCCCAGCATTTT. Its translation: CASRAGGISNQPQHF.

The gene calls are TRBV6-2 or TRBV6-3 and TRBJ1-4, with D unresolved. V lost 2 bases to trimming and J lost 16 bases, with 17 bases between them. The CDR3 loop spans 13 amino acids. CDR1 is MNHEY and CDR2 is SVGEGT in the germline V gene. The CDR3: CASSYQNGRPQFF. For the CDR3, the DNA is TGTGCCAGCAGTTACCAAAACGGCAGGCCTCAGTTTTTT.

This clone has more than one count but fewer than ten. The chain joins TRBV7-8 to TRBJ2-5; D not resolved. In germline, CDR1 is SGHVS, CDR2 FQNEAQ. V shed 5 bases and J shed 1 base, with 11 bases lying between them. The CDR3 totals 14 residues. The CDR3 here is CASSALGLQETQYF. CDR3 coding DNA: TGTGCCAGCAGCGCCCTAGGCCTCCAAGAGACCCAGTACTTC. Full variable domain (missing parts from reference TRBV7-8 and TRBJ2-5): GAGVSQSPRYKVAKRGQDVALRCDPISGHVSLFWYQQALGQGPEFLTYFQNEAQLDKSGLPSDRFFAERPEGSVSTLKIQRTQQEDSAVYLCASSALGLQETQYFGPGTRLLVL.

V gene TRBV6-5 combines with J gene TRBJ2-1; 12 bases are a match to TRBD1. With V trimmed by 6 bases and J by 8 bases, 8 bases remained unmatched. CDR1 and CDR2 (germline): MNHEY, SVGAGI. CDR3 length: 15 residues. As DNA, the CDR3 is TGTGCCAGCAGCCCAAGGGGACAGGGGGCAGATGAGCAGTTCTTC. Residues: CASSPRGQGADEQFF.

The chain recombines TRBV6-5 with TRBJ2-1; D perhaps matches TRBD1 (5 bases). The V gene's germline CDR1 is MNHEY and CDR2 SVGAGI. This CDR3 is built from 14 residues. The germline V and J ends were trimmed by 5 bases and 4 bases, with 12 bases remaining between them. The CDR3 DNA sequence: TGTGCCAGCAGTCCCCGACAGCTATACAATGAGCAGTTCTTC. This encodes CASSPRQLYNEQFF.

The rearrangement uses TRBV29-1 and TRBJ2-7, with TRBD2 identical over 9 bases. The CDR3 sequence is 13 residues long. The ends lost 6 bases at V and 3 bases at J; junction bases unmatched: 6. Per germline, CDR1 SQVTM and CDR2 ANQGSEA. In DNA form, the CDR3 reads TGCAGCGTCCTAGCGGGACAAAGCTACGAGCAGTACTTC. Protein sequence: CSVLAGQSYEQYF.

This sequence joins TRBV5-6 and TRBJ2-1; D is unclear. Germline CDR1 reads SGHDT; CDR2 reads YYEEEE. The V end lost 0 bases, the J end lost 4 bases, and 14 bases lay between the germline ends. CDR3 length equals 16 residues. The CDR3 coding sequence is TGTGCCAGCAGCTTGGGCTTATCGGGTAAATACAATGAGCAGTTCTTC. It codes for CASSLGLSGKYNEQFF.

The DNA of the CDR3 is TGTGCCAGCAGTTTATTTATCACCGGGGAGCTGTTTTTT. Amino acid sequence: CASSLFITGELFF. The V and J genes are TRBV12-3 or TRBV12-4 and TRBJ2-2, with D unresolved. Trimming removed 2 bases from V and 4 bases from J, with 5 bases in between. The CDR3 contains 13 residues.

The genes are TRBV6-6 and TRBJ2-7, with 7 nucleotides matching TRBD1. This CDR3 has 15 amino acids. Germline CDR1 MNHNY, CDR2 SVGAGI (reference sequence). The V and J ends lost 6 bases and 3 bases, in that order; junction bases with no gene match: 11. The CDR3 here is CASSLTGTANYEQYF. Written as DNA, the CDR3 is TGTGCCAGCAGCCTAACCGGGACAGCGAACTACGAGCAGTACTTC.

The table lists this clone with a few counts. The gene calls are TRBV5-1 and TRBJ2-1, with 9 bases lining up with TRBD1. The V gene's germline CDR1 is SGHRS and CDR2 YFSETQ. CDR3 length: 13 residues. Germline trimming cut 4 bases from V and 6 bases from J; bases unmatched to any gene: 2. The CDR3 loop reads CASSPTGGNEQFF. DNA for the CDR3: TGCGCCAGCAGCCCGACAGGGGGCAATGAGCAGTTCTTC.

The rearrangement uses TRBV28 and TRBJ2-3; tentative D call: TRBD2 (5 bases). The V gene's germline CDR1 is MDHEN and CDR2 SYDVKM. The CDR3 covers 14 residues. V lost 7 bases to trimming and J lost 4 bases, with 15 bases between them. CDR3 amino acids: CASTRDFRADTQYF. Written as DNA, the CDR3 is TGTGCCAGCACCCGGGATTTCCGCGCAGATACGCAGTATTTT.

This chain links TRBV7-7 with TRBJ2-5; 8 bases line up with TRBD1. Per germline, CDR1 SSHAT and CDR2 FNYEAQ (reference sequence). The length of the CDR3 is 15 residues. Trimming took 4 bases from V and 1 from J; bases not matched to a gene: 5. The CDR3 DNA reads as TGTGCCAGCAGCTCCGGACAGGGTCCCCAAGAGACCCAGTACTTC. Translating gives CASSSGQGPQETQYF. Based on the CDR3 plus reference TRBV7-7 and TRBJ2-5, the full variable domain is GAGVSQSPRYKVTKRGQDVTLRCDPISSHATLYWYQQALGQGPEFLTYFNYEAQPDKSGLPSDRFSAERPEGSISTLTIQRTEQRDSAMYRCASSSGQGPQETQYFGPGTRLLVL.

V is TRBV5-4 and J is TRBJ2-1; TRBD1 aligns across 9 bases. There are 17 residues in the CDR3. Germline V gene sequence: CDR1 SGHNT, CDR2 YYREEE (reference sequence). The V gene end was trimmed by 4 bases and the J gene end by 1 base; junction bases not matched to a gene: 9. In DNA form, the CDR3 reads TGTGCCAGCAGCGACCGCCGGACAGGGGCATCCTACAATGAGCAGTTCTTC. It codes for CASSDRRTGASYNEQFF.

The gene calls are TRBV6-2 or TRBV6-3 and TRBJ1-1; a possible D gene is TRBD1 (6 bases). The V end lost 5 bases, the J end lost 2 bases, and 15 bases lay between the germline ends. The CDR3 spans 15 residues. The germline V gene encodes CDR1 MNHEY and CDR2 SVGEGT. CDR3: CASSARWTANTEAFF. CDR3 coding DNA: TGTGCCAGCAGTGCCCGTTGGACAGCCAACACTGAAGCTTTCTTT.

The chain carries TRBV7-6 and TRBJ2-3, with 10 positions matching TRBD1. CDR1 and CDR2 (germline): SGHVS, FNYEAQ. V lost 5 bases to trimming and J lost 1 base; unmatched junction nucleotides: 9. The CDR3 length is 17 residues. The CDR3 DNA is TGTGCCAGCAGCGCCCAGACAGGGGGCGCCGGCACAGATACGCAGTATTTT. Its translation: CASSAQTGGAGTDTQYF.

This clone has a handful of counts. This chain joins TRBV27 and TRBJ1-1; the D is unclear. Trimming left V 1 base short and J 5 bases short, with 8 bases between. CDR1 is MNHEY and CDR2 is SMNVEV in the germline V gene (reference sequence). There are 13 residues in the CDR3. The CDR3 DNA sequence: TGTGCCAGCAGTTTATTCCGGGGAACTGAAGCTTTCTTT. Translating gives CASSLFRGTEAFF.